The 32 T cell receptor beta chains below were found in one sample sequenced in a study of control samples from healthy donors and cancer patients. The repertoire was sequenced with immunoSEQ multiplex PCR; TCRdb's copy has only in-frame clones and lacks some. The sample contains about 110,000 clones, approximately 84% of which appear only once. The sample comprised blood. All receptors derive from a man younger than 30 in good health.

This chain uses TRBV10-3 with TRBJ1-2; no definite D call. There are 12 residues in the CDR3. Trimming cost V 4 bases and J 8 bases, with 11 bases left between them. Germline CDR1 and CDR2: ENHRY and SYGVKD. The chain's CDR3 is CAISAGEGGYTF. The CDR3 DNA follows: TGTGCCATCAGTGCTGGTGAGGGAGGCTACACCTTC.

This clone was seen a few times. This chain joins TRBV30 and TRBJ2-3; 12 bases align to TRBD2. Germline CDR1 GTSNPN, CDR2 SVGIG (reference sequence). CDR3 length equals 15 residues. V shed 2 bases and J 8 bases; nucleotides not matched to a gene: 8. The CDR3 loop is CAWSPLAGGRVTQYF. The CDR3 coding sequence is TGTGCCTGGAGTCCCCTAGCGGGGGGGCGGGTTACGCAGTATTTT.

This chain uses TRBV30 with TRBJ1-5; D unclear. From germline, CDR1 is GTSNPN and CDR2 SVGIG (reference sequence). CDR3 size: 12 residues. Trimming took 3 bases from V and 2 from J, leaving 5 bases between them. CDR3: CAWREGNQPQHF. The CDR3, as DNA: TGTGCCTGGAGGGAGGGCAATCAGCCCCAGCATTTT.

This clone was seen just once. This chain uses TRBV5-6 with TRBJ2-3, with D unclear. The CDR3 runs to 13 residues. V dropped 6 bases and J dropped 1 base, with 9 bases sitting between them. Per the germline V gene, CDR1 is SGHDT and CDR2 is YYEEEE. The DNA for the CDR3 is TGTGCCAGCATCCCCCTAGGCACAGATACGCAGTATTTT. It specifies CASIPLGTDTQYF.

V usage is TRBV5-6 and J usage is TRBJ2-2; D may match TRBD1 or TRBD2 (5 bases each). Germline CDR1 and CDR2: SGHDT and YYEEEE. The CDR3 length is 16 residues. V gave up 1 base and J gave up 3 bases, with 13 bases separating them. CDR3 DNA: TGTGCCAGCAGCTTGCCGAGGGGCGCGGACACCGGGGAGCTGTTTTTT. Protein product: CASSLPRGADTGELFF.

The rearrangement links TRBV19 to TRBJ2-3; D may be TRBD1 (5 bases). Trimming stripped 3 bases from V and 4 bases from J, with 11 bases between. Germline lookup yields CDR1 LNHDA and CDR2 SQIVND (reference sequence). The CDR3 loop spans 14 amino acids. The CDR3, as DNA: TGTGCCAGTAGTATCGTGTCCAGGGCAGATACGCAGTATTTT. This encodes CASSIVSRADTQYF.

The V gene is TRBV6-6, the J gene TRBJ1-1; D unresolved. V was pared by 8 bases and J by 3 bases, with 16 bases between. Germline CDR1 and CDR2: MNHNY and SVGAGI (reference sequence). This CDR3 has 14 amino acids. The CDR3 DNA follows: TGTGCCAGCCCGTACCCCCTGAGTGACACTGAAGCTTTCTTT. Translated: CASPYPLSDTEAFF.

The rearrangement uses TRBV7-9 and TRBJ1-3; TRBD1 might be the D (5 bases). The CDR3 has 14 amino acids. The germline CDR1 and CDR2 sequences are SEHNR and FQNEAQ (reference sequence). The V end was cut by 3 bases, the J end by 1 base, with 7 bases between. CDR3 protein: CASSLRGSGNTIYF. The CDR3 nucleotides are TGTGCCAGCAGCTTGCGGGGGTCTGGAAACACCATATATTTT.

V is TRBV19 and J is TRBJ2-6; D uncertain. The CDR3 length is 16 residues. CDR1 and CDR2 from the germline V gene are LNHDA and SQIVND (reference sequence). Trimming left V 6 bases short and J 0 bases short, with 12 bases between. The CDR3 DNA sequence: TGTGCCAGTAGGGGTACGTCGAGCTCTGGGGCCAACGTCCTGACTTTC. The encoded protein is CASRGTSSSGANVLTF.

Turning to this clone: The same CDR3 also results from other DNA sequences found in this sample. This chain uses TRBV30 with TRBJ1-2; TRBD1 matches at 12 bases. The CDR3 sequence is 15 residues long. Germline V CDR1 and CDR2: GTSNPN, SVGIG (reference sequence). Unmatched junction bases numbered 7, after V lost 4 bases and J lost 4 bases. This CDR3 is CAWNIGTGGPYGYTF. CDR3 nucleotides: TGTGCCTGGAATATCGGGACAGGGGGCCCCTATGGCTACACCTTC.

The V and J genes are TRBV2 and TRBJ1-4; D is uncertain. The CDR3 length is 13 residues. Between the trimmed V and J ends, which lost 5 bases and 8 bases, there was a span of 12 bases. The V gene's germline CDR1 is SNHLY and CDR2 FYNNEI. The CDR3 spells CASSKRVVEKLFF. In DNA, the CDR3 is TGTGCCAGCAGTAAAAGGGTCGTCGAAAAACTGTTTTTT. The variable domain in full, with the rest retrieved from reference TRBV2 and TRBJ1-4, is EPEVTQTPSHQVTQMGQEVILRCVPISNHLYFYWYRQILGQKVEFLVSFYNNEISEKSEIFDDQFSVERPDGSNFTLKIRSTKLEDSAMYFCASSKRVVEKLFFGSGTQLSVL.

The chain is built from TRBV12-3 or TRBV12-4 and TRBJ1-2; D unresolved. The V end was cut by 3 bases, the J end by 5 bases, with 7 bases between. The CDR3 spans 12 residues. The CDR3 loop reads CASSFGFYGYTF. The CDR3 coding sequence is TGTGCCAGCAGTTTCGGGTTTTATGGCTACACCTTC.

V usage is TRBV11-1 and J usage is TRBJ2-7, with D perhaps TRBD2 (6 bases). Germline lookup yields CDR1 SGHAT and CDR2 FQDESV (reference sequence). The V and J ends lost 5 bases and 4 bases respectively, with 21 bases between them. This CDR3 contains 16 residues. DNA of the CDR3: TGTGCCAGCAGCCCTTGGTCCGACTCTCGGGGGTACGAGCAGTACTTC. It specifies CASSPWSDSRGYEQYF.

The chain combines TRBV11-2 with TRBJ2-3; D is uncertain. The CDR3 loop spans 13 amino acids. Germline V gives CDR1 SGHAT, CDR2 FQNNGV. V gave up 3 bases and J gave up 2 bases, with 6 bases separating them. This chain's CDR3 is CASSFRSTDTQYF. CDR3 DNA sequence: TGTGCCAGCAGCTTCCGATCCACAGATACGCAGTATTTT.

CDR3 amino acids: CASSFSGRRNTEAFF. CDR3 nucleotides: TGTGCCAGCAGTTTTTCGGGACGGAGGAACACTGAAGCTTTCTTT. The chain has TRBV28 and TRBJ1-1; weak D call: TRBD1 (5 bases). Per the germline V gene, CDR1 is MDHEN and CDR2 is SYDVKM. The length of the CDR3 is 15 residues. V gave up 3 bases and J gave up 1 base, with 12 bases separating them.

The chain is built from TRBV28 and TRBJ2-7; D not certain. The CDR3 totals 14 residues. Germline CDR1 MDHEN, CDR2 SYDVKM. V gave up 3 bases and J gave up 4 bases, with 13 bases separating them. The chain's CDR3 is CASSFYQLRYEQYF. Here the CDR3 DNA reads TGTGCCAGCAGTTTTTACCAGCTGAGGTACGAGCAGTACTTC.

The rearrangement uses TRBV5-1 and TRBJ2-3; possibly TRBD2 for D (5 bases). V gave up 0 bases and J gave up 1 base, with 6 bases separating them. This CDR3 comprises 14 residues. Germline values: CDR1 SGHRS, CDR2 YFSETQ. The CDR3 DNA reads TGCGCCAGCAGCTTGGTGGAGGGCACAGATACGCAGTATTTT. This sequence encodes CASSLVEGTDTQYF.

V and J are TRBV9 and TRBJ2-3; 11 nucleotides align to TRBD2. The CDR3 is made up of 19 amino acids. V dropped 0 bases and J dropped 0; count of bases not matched to a gene: 9. Germline-derived CDR1 and CDR2 are SGDLS and YYNGEE. CDR3 in amino acids: CASSVDVTSGGLSTDTQYF. DNA for the CDR3: TGTGCCAGCAGCGTAGACGTAACTAGCGGGGGCCTTAGCACAGATACGCAGTATTTT.

The chain employs TRBV28 and TRBJ1-2; TRBD1 is a possible D gene (6 bases). The V end was cut by 6 bases, the J end by 3 bases, with 11 bases between. CDR3 length equals 13 residues. CDR1 and CDR2 from the germline V gene are MDHEN and SYDVKM. As DNA, the CDR3 is TGTGCCAGCAGGGAGGGGGGGGACTATGGCTACACCTTC. This encodes CASREGGDYGYTF.

The genes are TRBV27 and TRBJ1-1, with D unclear. The germline gives CDR1 MNHEY, CDR2 SMNVEV (reference sequence). V lost 4 bases and J 4 bases, leaving 7 bases between the germline ends. The length of the CDR3 is 12 residues. CDR3 DNA: TGTGCCAGCAGTTCATACAGCACTGAAGCTTTCTTT. Residues: CASSSYSTEAFF.

The chain recombines TRBV9 with TRBJ2-1, with D tentatively TRBD2 (5 bases). This CDR3 has 16 amino acids. Germline V gene lookup returns CDR1 SGDLS and CDR2 YYNGEE. V was shortened by 3 bases and J by 0 bases, with 13 bases between the two germline ends. The CDR3 sequence: CASSGRGISSYNEQFF. The DNA of the CDR3 is TGTGCCAGCAGCGGTCGGGGAATCAGCTCCTACAATGAGCAGTTCTTC.

The rearrangement uses TRBV28 and TRBJ1-2, with D possibly matching TRBD1 (5 bases). V was clipped by 4 bases and J by 8 bases, with 20 bases between them. The germline V gene has CDR1 MDHEN and CDR2 SYDVKM. There are 15 residues in the CDR3. The CDR3 bases are TGTGCCAGCAGTTCTACTTTGCCAGGGAGGGGAGGCTACACCTTC. This sequence encodes CASSSTLPGRGGYTF.

The J gene is TRBJ1-1, the V gene TRBV5-8; D gene ambiguous. The length of the CDR3 is 13 residues. V was trimmed by 2 bases and J by 10 bases, leaving 15 bases between them. Germline V gives CDR1 SGHTS, CDR2 YDEGEE. Written as DNA, the CDR3 is TGTGCCAGCAGCTTTACCGGGCCGCGTGGAGCTTTCTTT. It specifies CASSFTGPRGAFF.

The rearrangement joins TRBV9 to TRBJ2-3; possible D gene TRBD2, 7 bases. Trimming removed 4 bases at V and 1 base at J, with 13 bases between. This CDR3 has 15 amino acids. The germline V gene encodes CDR1 SGDLS and CDR2 YYNGEE. CDR3 sequence (DNA): TGTGCCAGCAGCATGGTAGGGGGGGGCACAGATACGCAGTATTTT. Translation: CASSMVGGGTDTQYF.

The V gene is TRBV11-2, the J gene TRBJ1-2; D gene uncertain. Trimming stripped 1 base from V and 0 bases from J, with 9 bases between. The CDR3 runs to 15 residues. The V gene's germline CDR1 is SGHAT and CDR2 FQNNGV. This CDR3 is CASSLGPGSNYGYTF. CDR3 coding DNA: TGTGCCAGCAGCTTAGGCCCGGGTTCTAACTATGGCTACACCTTC.

This clone was seen a few times. V usage is TRBV5-1 and J usage is TRBJ1-1; D unresolved. The CDR3 runs to 17 residues. Germline V CDR1 and CDR2: SGHRS, YFSETQ. Trimming pared 4 bases from V and 1 base from J, leaving 20 bases between. The chain's CDR3 is CASSADWTRPENTEAFF. The CDR3 DNA reads TGCGCCAGCAGCGCAGATTGGACGAGGCCTGAGAACACTGAAGCTTTCTTT.

The CDR3 sequence is CATSEPGLGGDTDTQYF. As DNA, the CDR3 is TGTGCCACCAGTGAACCCGGACTAGGAGGGGACACAGATACGCAGTATTTT. The V and J genes are TRBV24-1 and TRBJ2-3; TRBD2 agrees at 7 bases. After removal of 4 bases from V and 2 bases from J, the junction contained 11 bases not matched to a gene. The CDR3 is made up of 17 amino acids. The germline gives CDR1 KGHDR, CDR2 SFDVKD.

Here the CDR3 DNA reads TGCGCCAGCAGCCCTACCCCCTGGACGCAGGTAGCTTTCTTT. Translated, it gives CASSPTPWTQVAFF. The V call is TRBV4-1, the J call TRBJ1-1, with D hard to call. The V end was cut by 4 bases, the J end by 10 bases, with 19 bases between. In germline, CDR1 is MGHRA, CDR2 YSYEKL. The CDR3 runs to 14 residues.

The chain joins TRBV30 to TRBJ1-6, with D possibly TRBD1 on 5 matching bases. The V and J ends lost 2 bases and 13 bases respectively, with 12 bases between them. The CDR3 is 12 amino acids. Germline loops: CDR1 GTSNPN, CDR2 SVGIG (reference sequence). CDR3 sequence reads: CAWSRDQMPLHF. CDR3 in DNA: TGTGCCTGGAGTCGGGACCAGATGCCCCTCCACTTT.

This rearrangement joins TRBV9 to TRBJ2-5; 8 bases align to TRBD1. CDR3 size: 16 residues. CDR1 and CDR2 (germline): SGDLS, YYNGEE. J was trimmed by 3 bases and V by 2 bases; bases with no gene match: 9. CDR3 loop: CASSVPRTGREETQYF. The CDR3 DNA is TGTGCCAGCAGCGTTCCTAGGACAGGGCGGGAAGAGACCCAGTACTTC.

The V gene is TRBV27, the J gene TRBJ1-2, with a tentative D call TRBD1 (5 bases). V gave up 5 bases and J gave up 6 bases, with 22 bases separating them. This CDR3 is 16 amino acids long. Germline loops: CDR1 MNHEY, CDR2 SMNVEV (reference sequence). CDR3 in amino acids: CASSKPNPQGKDGYTF. The CDR3 bases are TGTGCCAGCAGTAAACCAAACCCTCAGGGAAAGGATGGCTACACCTTC.

The V gene is TRBV30, the J gene TRBJ2-1, with 9 positions matching TRBD2. The CDR3 has 14 amino acids. Germline CDR1 is GTSNPN and CDR2 is SVGIG (reference sequence). The ends lost 0 bases at V and 10 bases at J; junction bases unmatched: 7. CDR3 in amino acids: CAWSVAGGPWEQFF. DNA for the CDR3: TGTGCCTGGAGTGTGGCGGGGGGGCCGTGGGAGCAGTTCTTC.